The 5 T cell receptor beta chains below come from one sample, sequenced in a study of blood T cell repertoires in COVID-19. Assay used: immunoSEQ multiplex PCR; TCRdb lists only in-frame clones, some missing. The sample shows approximately 100,000 clones, 75% to 85% of them seen only once. The sequencing sample was made of peripheral blood. The source of these receptors is a man aged 65 to 85 with acute or convalescent COVID-19.

This chain connects TRBV25-1 to TRBJ2-5; 11 bases fit TRBD2. The CDR3 is 16 amino acids. The germline V gene has CDR1 MGHDK and CDR2 SYGVNS. The V segment lost 5 bases and the J segment 1 base; nucleotides outside the gene matches: 6. The CDR3 reads CASSFWLAGGQETQYF. DNA of the CDR3: TGTGCCAGCAGTTTTTGGCTAGCGGGAGGCCAAGAGACCCAGTACTTC. Drawing the rest from reference TRBV25-1 and TRBJ2-5, the complete variable domain is EADIYQTPRYLVIGTGKKITLECSQTMGHDKMYWYQQDPGMELHLIHYSYGVNSTEKGDLSSESTVSRIRTEHFPLTLESARPSHTSQYLCASSFWLAGGQETQYFGPGTRLLVL.

The chain has TRBV29-1 and TRBJ2-3; 7 bases are shared with TRBD1. The germline V gene encodes CDR1 SQVTM and CDR2 ANQGSEA. The trim removed 6 bases at V and 1 base at J, leaving 4 bases unmatched. The CDR3 is made up of 13 amino acids. The CDR3 nucleotides read TGCAGCGTCTTAACAGGGGGCACAGATACGCAGTATTTT. The encoded protein is CSVLTGGTDTQYF.

DNA of the CDR3: TGTGCCAGCAGCTTAGAGTCCCAGGGTCCGAATGAAAAACTGTTTTTT. Translation gives CASSLESQGPNEKLFF. The chain links TRBV7-2 to TRBJ1-4; D perhaps matches TRBD1 (5 bases). CDR1 is SGHTA and CDR2 is FQGNSA in the germline V gene. Trimming removed 1 base from V and 5 bases from J, with 14 bases in between. This CDR3 comprises 16 residues.

The chain joins TRBV27 to TRBJ2-1, with 8 bases identical to TRBD2. Germline V CDR1 and CDR2: MNHEY, SMNVEV (reference sequence). The ends lost 5 bases at V and 0 bases at J; junction bases unmatched: 0. The length of the CDR3 is 14 residues. The CDR3 is CASSSGSSYNEQFF. The CDR3 DNA is TGTGCCAGCAGTAGCGGGAGCTCCTACAATGAGCAGTTCTTC.

The rearrangement uses TRBV14 and TRBJ1-2; D call uncertain. Trimming took off 2 bases at V and 4 bases at J, with 8 bases between the two ends. The length of the CDR3 is 13 residues. The germline V gene has CDR1 SGHDN and CDR2 FVKESK. As DNA, the CDR3 is TGTGCCAGCAGCCAACCGGGGATCTATGGCTACACCTTC. Its protein is CASSQPGIYGYTF.